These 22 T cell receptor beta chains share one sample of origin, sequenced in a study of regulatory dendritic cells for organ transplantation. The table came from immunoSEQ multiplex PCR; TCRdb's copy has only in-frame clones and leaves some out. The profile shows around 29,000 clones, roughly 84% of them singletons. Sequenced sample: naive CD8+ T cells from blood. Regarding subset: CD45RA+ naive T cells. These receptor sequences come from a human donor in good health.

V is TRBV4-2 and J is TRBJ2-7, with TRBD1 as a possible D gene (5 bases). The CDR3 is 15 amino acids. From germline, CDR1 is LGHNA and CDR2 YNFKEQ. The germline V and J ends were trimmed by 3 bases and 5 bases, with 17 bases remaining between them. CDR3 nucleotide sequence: TGTGCCAGCAGCCAGCTCACCTTAGGACACCACGAGCAGTACTTC. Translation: CASSQLTLGHHEQYF.

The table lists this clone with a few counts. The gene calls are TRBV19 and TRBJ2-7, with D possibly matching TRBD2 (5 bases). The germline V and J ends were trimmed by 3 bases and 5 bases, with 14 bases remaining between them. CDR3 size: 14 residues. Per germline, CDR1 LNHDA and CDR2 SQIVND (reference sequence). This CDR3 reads CASSISAGENEQYF. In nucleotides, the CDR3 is TGTGCCAGTAGTATCTCTGCCGGGGAAAACGAGCAGTACTTC.

CDR3 amino acids: CASSESGQGPYEQYF. In DNA, the CDR3 is TGCGCCAGCAGTGAGTCGGGACAGGGGCCCTACGAGCAGTACTTC. The chain links TRBV10-2 to TRBJ2-7; 10 bases map to TRBD1. The germline V gene has CDR1 WSHSY and CDR2 SAAADI. V was pared by 0 bases and J by 2 bases, with 1 base of the junction left unmatched. This CDR3 has 15 amino acids.

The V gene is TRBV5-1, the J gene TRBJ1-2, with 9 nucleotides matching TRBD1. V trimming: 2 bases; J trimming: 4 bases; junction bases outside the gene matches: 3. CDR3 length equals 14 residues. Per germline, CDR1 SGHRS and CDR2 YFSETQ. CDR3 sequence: CASSFGTGIYGYTF. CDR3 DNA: TGCGCCAGCAGCTTCGGGACAGGGATCTATGGCTACACCTTC. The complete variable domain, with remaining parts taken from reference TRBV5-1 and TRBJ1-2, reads KAGVTQTPRYLIKTRGQQVTLSCSPISGHRSVSWYQQTPGQGLQFLFEYFSETQRNKGNFPGRFSGRQFSNSRSEMNVSTLELGDSALYLCASSFGTGIYGYTFGSGTRLTVV.

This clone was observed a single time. The CDR3 coding sequence is TGTGCCAGCAGCCCAACGGCGGGGGTCTACAATGAGCAGTTCTTC. It is translated as CASSPTAGVYNEQFF. The V gene is TRBV27, the J gene TRBJ2-1, with 7 positions matching TRBD2. With V trimmed by 6 bases and J by 3 bases, 8 bases remained unmatched. Germline assignment: CDR1 MNHEY and CDR2 SMNVEV (reference sequence). The length of the CDR3 is 15 residues.

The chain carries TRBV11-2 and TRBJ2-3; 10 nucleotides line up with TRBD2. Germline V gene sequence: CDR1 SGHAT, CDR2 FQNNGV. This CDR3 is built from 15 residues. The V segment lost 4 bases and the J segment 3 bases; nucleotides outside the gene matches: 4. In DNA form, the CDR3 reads TGTGCCAGCAGCTACGGGACTAGCGCTACAGATACGCAGTATTTT. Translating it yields CASSYGTSATDTQYF.

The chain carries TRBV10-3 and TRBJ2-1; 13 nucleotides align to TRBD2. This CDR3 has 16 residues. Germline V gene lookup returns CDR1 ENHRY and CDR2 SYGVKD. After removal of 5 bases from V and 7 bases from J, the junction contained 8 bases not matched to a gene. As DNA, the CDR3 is TGTGCCATCAGTCCTACTAGCGGGGGGGGTAGGAATGAGCAGTTCTTC. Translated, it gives CAISPTSGGGRNEQFF.

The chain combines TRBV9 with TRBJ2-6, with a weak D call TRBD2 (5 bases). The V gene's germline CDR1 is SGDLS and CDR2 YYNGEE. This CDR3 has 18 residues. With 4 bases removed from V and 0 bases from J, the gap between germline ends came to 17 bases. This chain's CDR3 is CASSTPGNYFSGANVLTF. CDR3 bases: TGTGCCAGCAGCACCCCGGGGAACTACTTCTCTGGGGCCAACGTCCTGACTTTC. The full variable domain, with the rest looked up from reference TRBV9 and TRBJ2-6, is DSGVTQTPKHLITATGQRVTLRCSPRSGDLSVYWYQQSLDQGLQFLIQYYNGEERAKGNILERFSAQQFPDLHSELNLSSLELGDSALYFCASSTPGNYFSGANVLTFGAGSRLTVL.

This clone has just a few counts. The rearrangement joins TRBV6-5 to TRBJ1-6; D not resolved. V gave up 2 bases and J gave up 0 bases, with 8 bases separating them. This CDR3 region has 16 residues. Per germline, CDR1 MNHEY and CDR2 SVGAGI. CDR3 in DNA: TGTGCCAGCAGTTACCGGGGAAGCTCCTATAATTCACCCCTCCACTTT. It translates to CASSYRGSSYNSPLHF.

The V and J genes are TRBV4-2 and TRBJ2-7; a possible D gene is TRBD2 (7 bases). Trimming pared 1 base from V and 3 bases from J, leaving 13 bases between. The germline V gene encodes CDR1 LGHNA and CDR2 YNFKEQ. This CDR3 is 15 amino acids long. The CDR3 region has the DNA TGTGCCAGCAGCCAAGTTTTCGGGGGGCGCTACGAGCAGTACTTC. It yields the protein CASSQVFGGRYEQYF.

The CDR3 sequence is CASRVGSSGSPLHF. In DNA, the CDR3 is TGTGCCAGCAGGGTGGGGAGTTCCGGTTCACCCCTCCACTTT. This chain joins TRBV27 and TRBJ1-6; D is unclear. The germline gives CDR1 MNHEY, CDR2 SMNVEV (reference sequence). Trimming took 6 bases from V and 9 from J, leaving 15 bases between them. The CDR3 runs to 14 residues.

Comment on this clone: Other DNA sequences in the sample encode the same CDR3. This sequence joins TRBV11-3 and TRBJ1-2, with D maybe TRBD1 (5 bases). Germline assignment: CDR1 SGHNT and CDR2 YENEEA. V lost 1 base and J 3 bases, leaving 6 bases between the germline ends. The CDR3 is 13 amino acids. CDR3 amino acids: CASSLGGDYGYTF. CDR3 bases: TGTGCCAGCAGCTTAGGGGGGGACTATGGCTACACCTTC.

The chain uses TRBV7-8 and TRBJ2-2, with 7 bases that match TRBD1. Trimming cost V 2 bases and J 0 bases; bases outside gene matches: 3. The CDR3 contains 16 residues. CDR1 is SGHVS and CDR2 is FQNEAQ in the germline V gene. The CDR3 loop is CASSLSGTANTGELFF. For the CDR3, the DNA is TGTGCCAGCAGCTTATCCGGGACAGCGAACACCGGGGAGCTGTTTTTT. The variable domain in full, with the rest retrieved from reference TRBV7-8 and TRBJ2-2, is GAGVSQSPRYKVAKRGQDVALRCDPISGHVSLFWYQQALGQGPEFLTYFQNEAQLDKSGLPSDRFFAERPEGSVSTLKIQRTQQEDSAVYLCASSLSGTANTGELFFGEGSRLTVL.

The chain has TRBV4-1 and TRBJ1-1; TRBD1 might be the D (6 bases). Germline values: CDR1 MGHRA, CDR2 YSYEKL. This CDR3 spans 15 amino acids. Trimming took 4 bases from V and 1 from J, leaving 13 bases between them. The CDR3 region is CASSRQTGTNTEAFF. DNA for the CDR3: TGCGCCAGCAGCCGACAGACAGGTACGAACACTGAAGCTTTCTTT.

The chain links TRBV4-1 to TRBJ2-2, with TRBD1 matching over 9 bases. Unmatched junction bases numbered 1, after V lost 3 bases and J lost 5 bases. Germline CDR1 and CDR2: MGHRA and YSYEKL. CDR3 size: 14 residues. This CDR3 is CASSQGQGTGELFF. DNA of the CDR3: TGCGCCAGCAGCCAGGGACAGGGTACCGGGGAGCTGTTTTTT.

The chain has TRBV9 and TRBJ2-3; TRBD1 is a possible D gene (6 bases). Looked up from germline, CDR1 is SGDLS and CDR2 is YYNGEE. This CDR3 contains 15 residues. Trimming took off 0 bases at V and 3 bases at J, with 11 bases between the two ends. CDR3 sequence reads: CASSVDKGVTDTQYF. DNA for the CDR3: TGTGCCAGCAGCGTAGATAAGGGGGTGACAGATACGCAGTATTTT. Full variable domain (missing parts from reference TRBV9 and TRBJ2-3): DSGVTQTPKHLITATGQRVTLRCSPRSGDLSVYWYQQSLDQGLQFLIQYYNGEERAKGNILERFSAQQFPDLHSELNLSSLELGDSALYFCASSVDKGVTDTQYFGPGTRLTVL.

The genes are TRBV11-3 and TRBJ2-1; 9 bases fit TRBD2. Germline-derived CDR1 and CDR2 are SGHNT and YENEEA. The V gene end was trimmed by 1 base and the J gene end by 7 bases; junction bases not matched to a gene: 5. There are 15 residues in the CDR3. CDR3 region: CASSLVAGANNEQFF. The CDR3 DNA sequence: TGTGCCAGCAGCTTAGTAGCGGGGGCCAATAATGAGCAGTTCTTC.

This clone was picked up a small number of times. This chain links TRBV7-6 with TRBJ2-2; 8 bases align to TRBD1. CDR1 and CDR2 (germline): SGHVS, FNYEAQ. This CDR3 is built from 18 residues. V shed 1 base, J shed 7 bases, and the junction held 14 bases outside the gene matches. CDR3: CASSLGEQGALWSGELFF. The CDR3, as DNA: TGTGCCAGCAGCTTAGGGGAGCAGGGGGCATTATGGAGCGGGGAGCTGTTTTTT.

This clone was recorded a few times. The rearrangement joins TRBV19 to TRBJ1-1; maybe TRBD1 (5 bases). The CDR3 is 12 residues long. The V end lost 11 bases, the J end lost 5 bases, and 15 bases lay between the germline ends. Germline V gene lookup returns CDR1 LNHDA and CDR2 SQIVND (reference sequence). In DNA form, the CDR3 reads TGTGCCTCTTGCCAGGGTCTGACTGAAGCTTTCTTT. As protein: CASCQGLTEAFF.

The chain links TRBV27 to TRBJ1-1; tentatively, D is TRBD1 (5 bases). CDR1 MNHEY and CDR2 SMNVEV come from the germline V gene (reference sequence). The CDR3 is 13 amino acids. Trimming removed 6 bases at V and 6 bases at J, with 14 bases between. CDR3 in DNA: TGTGCCAGCAGACCCCTTCGGGGGTCTGAAGCTTTCTTT. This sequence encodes CASRPLRGSEAFF.

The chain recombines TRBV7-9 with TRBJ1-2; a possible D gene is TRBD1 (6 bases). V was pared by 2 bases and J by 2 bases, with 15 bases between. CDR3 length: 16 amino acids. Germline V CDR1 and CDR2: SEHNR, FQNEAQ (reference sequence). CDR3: CASSLSGQTLNYGYTF. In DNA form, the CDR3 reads TGTGCCAGCAGCTTATCCGGACAGACACTAAACTATGGCTACACCTTC.

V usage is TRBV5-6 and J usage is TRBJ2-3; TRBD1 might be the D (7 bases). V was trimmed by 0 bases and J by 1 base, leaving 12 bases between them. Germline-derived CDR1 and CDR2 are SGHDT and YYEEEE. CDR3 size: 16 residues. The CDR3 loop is CASSLVGRGGTDTQYF. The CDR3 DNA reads TGTGCCAGCAGCTTGGTAGGCAGGGGGGGCACAGATACGCAGTATTTT.